This T cell receptor (beta chain) was captured in a study of CD8+ T cells in alopecia areata. As for the study in general: It was 6 to 18 months of tofacitinib, and then there were 6 months off drug.

Following extraction, RNA underwent reverse transcription to cDNA, which served as the sequencing template. Produced via immunoSEQ multiplex PCR; TCRdb's table is partial and in-frame only. Of about 130,000 clones in the sample, over 50% were seen once. From germline, CDR1 is SQVTM and CDR2 ANQGSEA. V shed 7 bases and J shed 7 bases, with 13 bases lying between them. This CDR3 has 12 amino acids. Broader study findings: Patients displayed less clarity in TCR sharing than mice, a finding possibly related to HLA. Normal scalp had lower clonality than lesional scalp, with alopecia totalis/universalis lesions showing this most strongly.

This clone was seen more than once but under ten times. Its cognate antigen is unknown. This chain connects TRBV29-1 to TRBJ1-4; a possible D gene is TRBD1 (6 bases). The clonotype comes from a human donor with alopecia areata. The source material was CD4+ T cells sorted from blood, sampled at week 0. The CDR3 DNA reads TGCAGCGGAAGGGAGGGGGGTGAAAAACTGTTTTTT. Translation gives CSGREGGEKLFF.